The clone carrying this T cell receptor (beta chain) was detected ten times or more. The source of the sample is a study of T cells after yellow fever vaccination. TCRdb independently ran MiXCR on the 5' RACE reads; one entry per CDR3 protein. Among 300,000 to 400,000 distinct CDR3 sequences listed, approximately 4% were seen once. The sequence came from a man aged 18 to 29 who received the YFV17D yellow fever vaccine. The input for sequencing was PBMCs, taken 5 days after the yellow fever booster vaccination.

The CDR3 region is CASSQDRSQRGGYNEQFF. CDR3 in DNA: TGCGCCAGCAGCCAAGATCGGTCCCAGCGGGGGGGATACAATGAGCAGTTCTTC. The chain uses TRBV4-3 and TRBJ2-1; TRBD2 aligns across 10 bases. This CDR3 comprises 18 residues. The trim removed 0 bases at V and 4 bases at J, leaving 9 bases unmatched. Germline V gives CDR1 LGHNA, CDR2 YSLEER.